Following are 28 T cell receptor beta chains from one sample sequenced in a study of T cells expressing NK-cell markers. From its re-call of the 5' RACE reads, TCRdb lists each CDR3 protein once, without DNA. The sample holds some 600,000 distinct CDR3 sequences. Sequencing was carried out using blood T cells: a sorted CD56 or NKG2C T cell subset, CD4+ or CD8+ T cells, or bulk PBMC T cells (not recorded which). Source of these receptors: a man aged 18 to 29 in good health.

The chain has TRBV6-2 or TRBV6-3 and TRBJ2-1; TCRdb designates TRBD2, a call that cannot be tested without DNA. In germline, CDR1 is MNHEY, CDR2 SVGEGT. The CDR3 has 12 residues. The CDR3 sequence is CASSWTSHEQFF.

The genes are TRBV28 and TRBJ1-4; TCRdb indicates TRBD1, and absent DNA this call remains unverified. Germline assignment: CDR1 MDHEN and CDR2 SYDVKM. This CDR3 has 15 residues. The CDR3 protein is CASRPGQVGGEKLFF.

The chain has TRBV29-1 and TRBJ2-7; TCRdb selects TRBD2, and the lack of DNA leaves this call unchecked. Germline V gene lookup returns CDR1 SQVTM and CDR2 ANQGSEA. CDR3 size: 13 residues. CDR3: CSGTSGTSYEQYF.

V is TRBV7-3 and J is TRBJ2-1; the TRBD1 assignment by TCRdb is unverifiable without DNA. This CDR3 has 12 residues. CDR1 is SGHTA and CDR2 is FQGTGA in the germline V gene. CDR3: CASSTVAASPVF.

Here the CDR3 reads CASSLGPRGEAYEQYF. The chain joins TRBV7-8 to TRBJ2-7; the TCRdb D gene call, TRBD2, has no DNA to confirm it. This CDR3 has 16 residues. Germline V CDR1 and CDR2: SGHVS, FQNEAQ.

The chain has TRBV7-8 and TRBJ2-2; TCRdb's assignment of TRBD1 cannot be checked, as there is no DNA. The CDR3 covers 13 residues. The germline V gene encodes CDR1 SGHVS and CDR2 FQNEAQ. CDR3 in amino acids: CASSSPLERELFF.

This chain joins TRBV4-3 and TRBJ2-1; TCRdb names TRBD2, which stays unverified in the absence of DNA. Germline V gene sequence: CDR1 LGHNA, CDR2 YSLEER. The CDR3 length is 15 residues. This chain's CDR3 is CASSSSGRAVNEQFF.

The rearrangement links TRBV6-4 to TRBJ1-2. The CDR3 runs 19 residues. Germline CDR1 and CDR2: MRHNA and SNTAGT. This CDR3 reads CASTSGDGRLSLWNYGYTF.

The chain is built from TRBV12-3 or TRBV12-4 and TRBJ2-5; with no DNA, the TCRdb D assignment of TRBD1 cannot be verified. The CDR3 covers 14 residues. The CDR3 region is CASSFLGEAVTQYF.

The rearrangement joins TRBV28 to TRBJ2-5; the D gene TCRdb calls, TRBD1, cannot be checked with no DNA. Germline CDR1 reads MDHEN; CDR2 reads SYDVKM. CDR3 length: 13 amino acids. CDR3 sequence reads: CAHRGRYQETQYF.

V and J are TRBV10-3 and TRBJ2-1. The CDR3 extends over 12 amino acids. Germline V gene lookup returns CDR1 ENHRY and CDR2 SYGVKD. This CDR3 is CAISPDYNEQFF.

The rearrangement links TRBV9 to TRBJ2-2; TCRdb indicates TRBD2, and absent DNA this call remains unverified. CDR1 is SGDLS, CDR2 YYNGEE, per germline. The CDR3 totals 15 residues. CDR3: CASSVERDNTGELFF.

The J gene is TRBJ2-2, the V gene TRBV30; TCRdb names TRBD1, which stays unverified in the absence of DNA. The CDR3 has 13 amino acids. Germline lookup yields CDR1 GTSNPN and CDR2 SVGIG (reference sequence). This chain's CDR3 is CVLGRSDTGELFF.

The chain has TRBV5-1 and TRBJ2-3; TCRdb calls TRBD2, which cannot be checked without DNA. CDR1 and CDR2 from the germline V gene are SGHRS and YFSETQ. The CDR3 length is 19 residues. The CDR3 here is CASSLVIDLAGDPTDTQYF.

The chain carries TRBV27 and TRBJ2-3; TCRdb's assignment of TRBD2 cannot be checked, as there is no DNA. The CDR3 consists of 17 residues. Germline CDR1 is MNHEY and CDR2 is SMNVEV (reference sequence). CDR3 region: CASSFYRSGVSTDTQYF.

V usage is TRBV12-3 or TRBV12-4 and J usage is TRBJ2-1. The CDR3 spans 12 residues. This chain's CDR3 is CASRDSYNEQFF.

The CDR3 here is CSVEFSIGGTEAFF. This chain links TRBV29-1 with TRBJ1-1. The length of the CDR3 is 14 residues. Germline values: CDR1 SQVTM, CDR2 ANQGSEA.

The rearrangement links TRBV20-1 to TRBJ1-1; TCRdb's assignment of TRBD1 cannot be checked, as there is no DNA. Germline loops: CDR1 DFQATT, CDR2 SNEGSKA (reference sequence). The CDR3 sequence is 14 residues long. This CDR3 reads CSARRGRGLAEAFF.

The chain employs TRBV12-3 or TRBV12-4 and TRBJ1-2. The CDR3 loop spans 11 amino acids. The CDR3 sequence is CASSFSSGYTF.

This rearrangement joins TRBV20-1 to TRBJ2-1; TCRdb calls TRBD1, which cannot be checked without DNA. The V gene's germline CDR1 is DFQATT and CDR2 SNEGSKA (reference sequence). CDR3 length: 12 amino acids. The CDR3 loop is CSALDNLDEQFF.

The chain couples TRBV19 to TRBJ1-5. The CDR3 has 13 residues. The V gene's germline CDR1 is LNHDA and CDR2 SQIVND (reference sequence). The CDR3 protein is CASSISLYQPQHF. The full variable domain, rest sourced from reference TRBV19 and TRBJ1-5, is DGGITQSPKYLFRKEGQNVTLSCEQNLNHDAMYWYRQDPGQGLRLIYYSQIVNDFQKGDIAEGYSVSREKKESFPLTVTSAQKNPTAFYLCASSISLYQPQHFGDGTRLSIL.

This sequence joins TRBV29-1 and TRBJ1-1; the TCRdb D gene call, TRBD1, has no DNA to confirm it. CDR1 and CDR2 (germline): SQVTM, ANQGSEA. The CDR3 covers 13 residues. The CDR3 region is CSGATAFDTEAFF.

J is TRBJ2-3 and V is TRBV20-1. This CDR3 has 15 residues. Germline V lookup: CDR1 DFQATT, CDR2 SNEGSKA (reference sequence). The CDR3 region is CSARPSISTTDTQYF.

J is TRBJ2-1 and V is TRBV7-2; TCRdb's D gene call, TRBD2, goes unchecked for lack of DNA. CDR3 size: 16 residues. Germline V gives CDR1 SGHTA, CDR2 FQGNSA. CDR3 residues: CASSLQAGGGYNEQFF.

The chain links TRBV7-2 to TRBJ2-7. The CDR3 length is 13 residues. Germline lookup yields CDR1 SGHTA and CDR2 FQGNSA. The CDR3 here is CASSFAAPYEQYF.

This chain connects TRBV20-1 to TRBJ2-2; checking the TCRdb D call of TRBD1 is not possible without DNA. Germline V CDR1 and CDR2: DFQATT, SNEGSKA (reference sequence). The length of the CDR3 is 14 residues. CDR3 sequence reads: CSARDGQDTGELFF.

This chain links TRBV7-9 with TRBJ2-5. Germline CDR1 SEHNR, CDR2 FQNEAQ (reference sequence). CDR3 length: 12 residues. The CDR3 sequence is CASSHVLATQYF.

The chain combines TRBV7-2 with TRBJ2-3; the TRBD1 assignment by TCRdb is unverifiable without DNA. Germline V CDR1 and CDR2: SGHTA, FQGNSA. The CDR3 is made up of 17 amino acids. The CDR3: CASSPRYQGSSTDTQYF.